A single sample is the source of the 23 T cell receptor beta chains below, sequenced in a study of T cells after yellow fever vaccination. TCRdb re-called the 5' RACE reads with MiXCR, one entry per CDR3 protein. Counted here are a few hundred thousand distinct CDR3 sequences, about 5.2% occurring once; the ten biggest clones make up around 3.5%. The specimen comprised CD4+ T cells sorted from PBMCs, sampled on the day of the yellow fever booster vaccination. The receptors shown here come from a man between 18 and 35 years old who received the YFV17D yellow fever vaccine.

This clonotype appeared many times. V and J are TRBV18 and TRBJ1-2, with TRBD1 matching over 9 bases. J lost 7 bases, V lost 2 bases, and 5 bases had no gene match. The CDR3 spans 14 residues. CDR1 is KGHSH, CDR2 LQKENI, per germline. The CDR3 sequence: CASSPRTGERGYTF. In DNA, the CDR3 is TGTGCCAGCTCACCAAGGACAGGGGAGCGTGGCTACACCTTC. Complete variable domain (other parts from reference TRBV18 and TRBJ1-2): NAGVMQNPRHLVRRRGQEARLRCSPMKGHSHVYWYRQLPEEGLKFMVYLQKENIIDESGMPKERFSAEFPKEGPSILRIQQVVRGDSAAYFCASSPRTGERGYTFGSGTRLTVV.

A remark on this clonotype: A read error may explain this, as a much larger clone is one base away. Without the conserved terminal phenylalanine or tryptophan, this CDR3 likely stems from a read error. The V and J genes are TRBV12-3 or TRBV12-4 and TRBJ2-2; D unclear. The CDR3 extends over 14 amino acids. Trimming left V 3 bases short and J 3 bases short, with 8 bases between. The CDR3 bases are TGTGCCAGCAGTTTGGGCGAGGACACCGGGGAGCTGTTTATT. Protein: CASSLGEDTGELFI.

The chain carries TRBV6-1 and TRBJ1-1; D gene ambiguous. Germline V gene data show CDR1 as MNHNS and CDR2 as SASEGT. The CDR3 extends over 15 amino acids. With 4 bases removed from V and 3 bases from J, the gap between germline ends came to 15 bases. The CDR3 DNA follows: TGTGCCAGCAGTGCCCTAGCAACTGCCGACACTGAAGCTTTCTTT. Protein: CASSALATADTEAFF.

The J gene is TRBJ2-6, the V gene TRBV5-1; a possible D gene is TRBD2 (7 bases). Trimming stripped 4 bases from V and 4 bases from J, with 27 bases between. Germline V gene data show CDR1 as SGHRS and CDR2 as YFSETQ. This CDR3 contains 20 residues. This CDR3 reads CASSPSPGTTSRGGANVLTF. The CDR3 DNA reads as TGCGCCAGCAGCCCGAGCCCCGGGACAACCTCGCGGGGGGGGGCCAACGTCCTGACTTTC.

This clonotype was seen more than once but under ten times. V is TRBV19 and J is TRBJ2-5; 10 bases are shared with TRBD1. Looked up from germline, CDR1 is LNHDA and CDR2 is SQIVND (reference sequence). This CDR3 is 14 amino acids long. V shed 4 bases, J shed 7 bases, and the junction held 6 bases outside the gene matches. The CDR3 spells CASSRGQGIGTQYF. The DNA for the CDR3 is TGTGCCAGTAGTAGGGGACAGGGGATTGGGACCCAGTACTTC.

The chain recombines TRBV27 with TRBJ2-3; weak D call: TRBD2 (6 bases). Germline V gives CDR1 MNHEY, CDR2 SMNVEV (reference sequence). With 7 bases removed from V and 5 bases from J, the gap between germline ends came to 16 bases. This CDR3 contains 14 residues. The CDR3 sequence is CASNPGPSVDTQYF. The CDR3, as DNA: TGTGCCAGCAACCCTGGGCCTAGCGTAGATACGCAGTATTTT.

This clonotype was seen ten or more times. The chain combines TRBV6-2 or TRBV6-3 with TRBJ2-1, with D perhaps TRBD2 (5 bases). Trimming took 0 bases from V and 6 from J, leaving 15 bases between them. The CDR3 runs to 16 residues. Germline CDR1 MNHEY, CDR2 SVGEGT. The CDR3 protein is CASSYSLSGVPNEQFF. For the CDR3, the DNA is TGTGCCAGCAGTTACTCGTTGAGCGGCGTTCCCAATGAGCAGTTCTTC.

This clonotype has a count of ten or more. The rearrangement uses TRBV10-3 and TRBJ2-2, with 8 bases identical to TRBD1. The CDR3 is made up of 16 amino acids. V gave up 4 bases and J gave up 3 bases; unmatched junction bases: 7. Germline assignment: CDR1 ENHRY and CDR2 SYGVKD. CDR3 loop: CAISADRAIHTGELFF. The CDR3 nucleotides are TGTGCCATCAGTGCGGACAGGGCCATTCACACCGGGGAGCTGTTTTTT.

This clonotype was seen more than once but under ten times. This chain joins TRBV12-5 and TRBJ1-1, with D perhaps TRBD1 (6 bases). V shed 3 bases and J shed 4 bases, with 12 bases lying between them. CDR1 and CDR2 (germline): LGHNT, FRNRAP. The CDR3 extends over 14 amino acids. The CDR3 region is CASGFTGSITEAFF. Here the CDR3 DNA reads TGTGCTAGTGGTTTTACAGGGAGTATCACTGAAGCTTTCTTT.

In its sample, this clonotype was seen a few times. The chain joins TRBV7-2 to TRBJ2-7; 10 bases map to TRBD2. The V gene's germline CDR1 is SGHTA and CDR2 FQGNSA. Losses at the gene ends were 4 bases for V and 2 bases for J; bases not matched to a gene: 2. The CDR3 spans 14 residues. In DNA, the CDR3 is TGTGCCAGCAGCTGGAGCGGGGGGGCCTACGAGCAGTACGTC. Translation: CASSWSGGAYEQYV.

This clonotype was recorded at least ten times. The chain joins TRBV18 to TRBJ2-5; a possible D gene is TRBD2 (5 bases). Germline V lookup: CDR1 KGHSH, CDR2 LQKENI. Trimming left V 0 bases short and J 5 bases short, with 10 bases between. This CDR3 has 14 residues. This CDR3 is CASSPPASYETQYF. The DNA of the CDR3 is TGTGCCAGCTCACCACCGGCTAGCTATGAGACCCAGTACTTC.

This clonotype was seen a handful of times. The rearrangement joins TRBV5-1 to TRBJ1-2; perhaps TRBD1 as D (5 bases). V lost 0 bases and J 0 bases, leaving 9 bases between the germline ends. CDR3 length equals 15 residues. CDR1 is SGHRS and CDR2 is YFSETQ in the germline V gene. Here the CDR3 reads CASSLAGGANYGYTF. The CDR3, as DNA: TGCGCCAGCAGCTTGGCTGGGGGAGCTAACTATGGCTACACCTTC.

This clonotype was detected only a few times. The genes are TRBV7-2 and TRBJ2-5; TRBD2 matches at 11 bases. CDR1 is SGHTA, CDR2 FQGNSA, per germline. The CDR3 length is 16 residues. With 2 bases clipped from V and 5 bases from J, the junction kept 7 bases outside the gene matches. The CDR3 region is CASSLWASGGIETQYF. The CDR3 DNA reads TGTGCCAGCAGCTTATGGGCTAGCGGGGGGATTGAGACCCAGTACTTC.

This chain joins TRBV29-1 and TRBJ2-7, with D perhaps given as TRBD1 or TRBD2 (5 bases each). This CDR3 has 12 residues. Germline V gene data show CDR1 as SQVTM and CDR2 as ANQGSEA. Trimming took off 4 bases at V and 3 bases at J, with 10 bases between the two ends. The chain's CDR3 is CSVAEGNYEQYF. In DNA form, the CDR3 reads TGCAGCGTTGCAGAGGGGAACTACGAGCAGTACTTC.

A few counts support this clonotype. The CDR3 region is CASSYGTSLGEQYV. The CDR3 DNA is TGTGCCAGCAGTTACGGGACTAGCTTGGGCGAGCAGTACGTC. The rearrangement links TRBV6-2 or TRBV6-3 to TRBJ2-7, with TRBD2 matching 9 bases. Germline V CDR1 and CDR2: MNHEY, SVGEGT. With 2 bases clipped from V and 6 bases from J, the junction kept 5 bases outside the gene matches. The CDR3 sequence is 14 residues long.

Many counts were recorded for this clonotype. The chain has TRBV5-1 and TRBJ2-1; 7 bases are a match to TRBD2. Germline CDR1 SGHRS, CDR2 YFSETQ. The CDR3 spans 15 residues. With V trimmed by 7 bases and J by 5 bases, 12 bases remained unmatched. The CDR3 here is CASVVVPGGNNEQFF. The CDR3 nucleotides are TGCGCCAGCGTGGTGGTTCCGGGGGGTAACAATGAGCAGTTCTTC.

The chain's CDR3 is CASSGLPGETQYF. DNA of the CDR3: TGTGCCAGCAGCGGCCTCCCAGGGGAGACCCAGTACTTC. The chain recombines TRBV9 with TRBJ2-5; possibly TRBD1 for D (5 bases). Trimming took off 3 bases at V and 5 bases at J, with 11 bases between the two ends. Germline V CDR1 and CDR2: SGDLS, YYNGEE. This CDR3 has 13 residues.

This clonotype was seen ten or more times. The rearrangement uses TRBV27 and TRBJ2-3; D perhaps matches TRBD2 (6 bases). This CDR3 is 14 amino acids long. Per germline, CDR1 MNHEY and CDR2 SMNVEV (reference sequence). Trimming shortened V by 3 bases and J by 3 bases, and 10 bases separated the two germline ends. The CDR3 reads CASSFQGGTDTQYF. The CDR3 nucleotides are TGTGCCAGCAGTTTCCAGGGAGGAACAGATACGCAGTATTTT.

This chain joins TRBV4-3 and TRBJ1-2; D is possibly TRBD1 (6 bases). Trimming stripped 4 bases from V and 3 bases from J, with 15 bases between. The germline V gene encodes CDR1 LGHNA and CDR2 YSLEER. The CDR3 consists of 15 residues. CDR3 sequence reads: CASSRYRDGDYGYTF. In nucleotides, the CDR3 is TGCGCCAGCAGCCGTTACAGGGATGGCGACTATGGCTACACCTTC.

The chain carries TRBV25-1 and TRBJ2-3; D tentatively reads TRBD1 or TRBD2 (5 bases each). Trimming removed 1 base at V and 5 bases at J, with 16 bases between. This CDR3 is built from 16 residues. The germline V gene has CDR1 MGHDK and CDR2 SYGVNS. CDR3: CASSESVGGSQDTQYF. In nucleotides, the CDR3 is TGTGCCAGCAGTGAATCAGTTGGGGGTTCGCAAGATACGCAGTATTTT. The variable domain in full, completed from reference TRBV25-1 and TRBJ2-3, reads EADIYQTPRYLVIGTGKKITLECSQTMGHDKMYWYQQDPGMELHLIHYSYGVNSTEKGDLSSESTVSRIRTEHFPLTLESARPSHTSQYLCASSESVGGSQDTQYFGPGTRLTVL.

Only a few counts were recorded for this clonotype. The chain couples TRBV6-6 to TRBJ2-7; 12 nucleotides match TRBD2. This CDR3 has 15 residues. Germline CDR1 and CDR2: MNHNY and SVGAGI (reference sequence). Trimming took 6 bases from V and 6 from J; bases not matched to a gene: 9. The CDR3 spells CASRLGLAGLGEQYV. The CDR3 DNA sequence: TGTGCCAGCAGGCTTGGACTAGCGGGGTTAGGCGAGCAGTACGTC.

In this sample, this clonotype turned up many times. The CDR3 protein is CASSSGRQGVLVKLFF. The CDR3 DNA follows: TGTGCCAGCAGTTCCGGAAGGCAGGGCGTATTGGTAAAACTGTTTTTT. This rearrangement joins TRBV28 to TRBJ1-4, with D tentatively TRBD1 (5 bases). Germline CDR1 is MDHEN and CDR2 is SYDVKM. There are 16 residues in the CDR3. V lost 4 bases, J lost 10 bases, and 22 bases lay in between. Looking up the rest from reference TRBV28 and TRBJ1-4 gives the full variable domain: DVKVTQSSRYLVKRTGEKVFLECVQDMDHENMFWYRQDPGLGLRLIYFSYDVKMKEKGDIPEGYSVSREKKERFSLILESASTNQTSMYLCASSSGRQGVLVKLFFGSGTQLSVL.

The table lists this clonotype with many counts. The J gene is TRBJ1-2, the V gene TRBV6-5, with TRBD1 matching over 9 bases. V lost 5 bases and J lost 9; bases outside the gene matches: 7. The CDR3 totals 13 residues. The germline V gene encodes CDR1 MNHEY and CDR2 SVGAGI. The CDR3 sequence: CASSPRDRESYTF. The CDR3 DNA follows: TGTGCCAGCAGTCCGAGGGACAGGGAAAGCTACACCTTC.